Shown below are 14 T cell receptor beta chains from a single sample sequenced in a study of blood T cell repertoires in COVID-19. This table comes from immunoSEQ multiplex PCR, and its TCRdb copy is limited to in-frame clones, with some not included. The table has about 300,000 clones, 70% to 90% seen once; the top ten hold roughly 6%. Sequencing was done on a sample of peripheral blood. These receptors all come from a woman aged 45-65 years with COVID-19, enrolled during active disease.

The rearrangement links TRBV29-1 to TRBJ2-7; TRBD1 matches 9 bases. Germline CDR1 is SQVTM and CDR2 is ANQGSEA. The CDR3 consists of 11 residues. Trimming cost V 6 bases and J 6 bases; bases outside gene matches: 3. CDR3 nucleotides: TGCAGCGTGGGGACAGGGAGCGAGCAGTACTTC. Amino acid sequence: CSVGTGSEQYF.

The V gene is TRBV6-2 or TRBV6-3, the J gene TRBJ2-7, with a weak D call TRBD2 (7 bases). V was pared by 6 bases and J by 6 bases, with 12 bases between. The germline V gene encodes CDR1 MNHEY and CDR2 SVGEGT. The CDR3 is 12 residues long. CDR3 region: CASSEGGREQYF. For the CDR3, the DNA is TGTGCCAGCAGCGAGGGGGGGCGCGAGCAGTACTTC.

In DNA form, the CDR3 reads TGTGCCAGCAGCCGAACTAGGGGGACAGGGGTTGAGGAGCAGTACTTC. It is translated as CASSRTRGTGVEEQYF. The genes are TRBV13 and TRBJ2-7; TRBD1 matches 10 bases. Germline V gives CDR1 PRHDT, CDR2 FYEKMQ (reference sequence). With 5 bases clipped from V and 7 bases from J, the junction kept 14 bases outside the gene matches. The CDR3 is made up of 16 amino acids.

CDR3 nucleotides: TGTGCCAGCAGTCGACAGGGGGCTGGGGCTGAAGCTTTCTTT. This encodes CASSRQGAGAEAFF. The chain has TRBV6-6 and TRBJ1-1, with 10 bases lining up with TRBD1. V lost 5 bases, J lost 6 bases, and 6 bases stayed unmatched. CDR3 size: 14 residues. Germline CDR1 and CDR2: MNHNY and SVGAGI (reference sequence).

This sequence joins TRBV12-5 and TRBJ2-5; D gene unclear. V lost 6 bases and J lost 1, with 9 bases in between. From germline, CDR1 is LGHNT and CDR2 FRNRAP. This CDR3 comprises 13 residues. CDR3 loop: CASGRLSQETQYF. The CDR3 DNA is TGTGCTAGTGGAAGACTCTCCCAAGAGACCCAGTACTTC.

This chain's CDR3 is CASSYGGRGQVYEQYF. In DNA, the CDR3 is TGTGCCAGCAGCTATGGGGGCCGGGGACAGGTCTACGAGCAGTACTTC. The V call is TRBV7-2, the J call TRBJ2-7, with 8 positions matching TRBD1. Germline trimming cut 4 bases from V and 3 bases from J; bases unmatched to any gene: 11. The CDR3 consists of 16 residues. Germline loops: CDR1 SGHTA, CDR2 FQGNSA. Drawing the rest from reference TRBV7-2 and TRBJ2-7, the complete variable domain is GAGVSQSPSNKVTEKGKDVELRCDPISGHTALYWYRQSLGQGLEFLIYFQGNSAPDKSGLPSDRFSAERTGGSVSTLTIQRTQQEDSAVYLCASSYGGRGQVYEQYFGPGTRLTVT.

The rearrangement joins TRBV6-1 to TRBJ1-6; TRBD1 might be the D (5 bases). The CDR3 sequence is 15 residues long. Trimming took 0 bases from V and 11 from J, leaving 14 bases between them. CDR1 and CDR2 from the germline V gene are MNHNS and SASEGT. In nucleotides, the CDR3 is TGTGCCAGCAGTGAAGCCGGGCGGGGGAGAGCACCCCTCCACTTT. As protein: CASSEAGRGRAPLHF.

The rearrangement uses TRBV24-1 and TRBJ1-2, with D maybe TRBD1 (5 bases). From germline, CDR1 is KGHDR and CDR2 SFDVKD. The germline V and J ends were trimmed by 7 bases and 3 bases, with 17 bases remaining between them. The CDR3 loop spans 15 amino acids. CDR3 DNA sequence: TGTGCCACCAGCGTGAGGCGGGGGAAGTACTATGGCTACACCTTC. The encoded protein is CATSVRRGKYYGYTF.

The chain joins TRBV23-1 to TRBJ2-7, with a possible D match to TRBD1 (5 bases). TRBV23-1 is noted as an ORF with a role that remains uncertain. Trimming shortened V by 4 bases and J by 3 bases, and 19 bases separated the two germline ends. The CDR3 sequence is 16 residues long. The CDR3 loop is CASSPNRRQGLYEQYF. Written as DNA, the CDR3 is TGCGCCAGCAGTCCCAATCGAAGGCAGGGTCTCTACGAGCAGTACTTC.

V is TRBV30 and J is TRBJ1-4; TRBD1 is a possible D gene (5 bases). CDR3 size: 16 residues. V lost 0 bases and J 12 bases, leaving 23 bases between the germline ends. Per the germline V gene, CDR1 is GTSNPN and CDR2 is SVGIG (reference sequence). The CDR3 bases are TGTGCCTGGAGTGTAGCGCGCAGGGCTGACTTCGACGAACTGTTTTTT. Protein product: CAWSVARRADFDELFF.

The J gene is TRBJ1-2, the V gene TRBV28; D remains unclear. Trimming cost V 6 bases and J 5 bases, with 13 bases left between them. The germline CDR1 and CDR2 sequences are MDHEN and SYDVKM. There are 13 residues in the CDR3. The CDR3 coding sequence is TGTGCCAGCAGCCCCGGACGGGGATATGGCTACACCTTC. Translation gives CASSPGRGYGYTF.

The J gene is TRBJ2-7, the V gene TRBV28; D unresolved. Germline V gene data show CDR1 as MDHEN and CDR2 as SYDVKM. Trimming took off 2 bases at V and 4 bases at J, with 9 bases between the two ends. This CDR3 region has 13 residues. DNA for the CDR3: TGTGCCAGCAGTTTAGAGGCAGTTTACGAGCAGTACTTC. Its translation is CASSLEAVYEQYF.

The rearrangement links TRBV4-1 to TRBJ1-6; D is uncertain. The CDR3 covers 13 residues. V lost 3 bases, J lost 8 bases, and 8 bases lay in between. The germline V gene encodes CDR1 MGHRA and CDR2 YSYEKL. CDR3 sequence: CASSHTPDSPLHF. DNA for the CDR3: TGCGCCAGCAGCCATACGCCGGATTCACCCCTCCACTTT.

The rearrangement links TRBV30 to TRBJ2-7, with D tentatively TRBD1 (6 bases). This CDR3 comprises 13 residues. V lost 3 bases, J lost 0 bases, and 9 bases lay in between. Germline CDR1 and CDR2: GTSNPN and SVGIG (reference sequence). For the CDR3, the DNA is TGTGCCTGGAGCCCAGGGGCCTCCTACGAGCAGTACTTC. Translation: CAWSPGASYEQYF.